This passage covers 22 T cell receptor beta chains from one sample sequenced in a study of blood T cell repertoires in COVID-19. The table came from immunoSEQ multiplex PCR; TCRdb's copy has only in-frame clones and leaves some out. The table records 250,000 to 350,000 clones, approximately 89% of them present only once. The sample taken for sequencing was PBMCs or T cells enriched from blood (not recorded which). The receptors here all came from a woman aged 50 to 60 who had been exposed to COVID-19.

In DNA, the CDR3 is TGTGCCAGCAGCCCGGACAGAAACTATGGCTACACCTTC. It specifies CASSPDRNYGYTF. This chain joins TRBV11-2 and TRBJ1-2; D perhaps matches TRBD1 (6 bases). Germline CDR1 reads SGHAT; CDR2 reads FQNNGV. Trimming pared 5 bases from V and 2 bases from J, leaving 9 bases between. This CDR3 comprises 13 residues.

The V and J genes are TRBV28 and TRBJ2-2; perhaps TRBD1 as D (5 bases). Germline CDR1 is MDHEN and CDR2 is SYDVKM. The germline V and J ends were trimmed by 6 bases and 7 bases, with 18 bases remaining between them. This CDR3 contains 15 residues. The CDR3 loop reads CASSPGWGRGGELFF. CDR3 DNA sequence: TGTGCCAGCAGCCCGGGCTGGGGTAGGGGCGGGGAGCTGTTTTTT.

A few counts support this clone. This chain links TRBV3-1 (or the pseudogene TRBV3-2) with TRBJ2-1; D is ambiguous. The germline V gene has CDR1 LGHDT and CDR2 YNNKEL (reference sequence). The CDR3 covers 13 residues. The V and J ends lost 0 bases and 12 bases respectively, with 12 bases between them. CDR3 DNA: TGTGCCAGCAGCCAAGATCCACGTCTAGGGCAGTTCTTC. It translates to CASSQDPRLGQFF.

The chain joins TRBV6-6 to TRBJ2-1; 14 bases line up with TRBD2. V dropped 4 bases and J dropped 13; count of bases not matched to a gene: 3. Germline lookup yields CDR1 MNHNY and CDR2 SVGAGI (reference sequence). The CDR3 has 13 residues. CDR3 bases: TGTGCCAGCAGTTTCGGGACTAGCGGGGGCCAGTTCTTC. It yields the protein CASSFGTSGGQFF.

Of note for this clone: The sample carries other DNA sequences with the same CDR3. J is TRBJ2-1 and V is TRBV5-4, with 11 positions matching TRBD1. Unmatched junction bases numbered 1, after V lost 4 bases and J lost 1 base. The CDR3 covers 15 residues. Germline V gives CDR1 SGHNT, CDR2 YYREEE (reference sequence). The CDR3 spells CASSRDRGSYNEQFF. CDR3 DNA: TGTGCCAGCAGCAGGGACAGGGGGTCCTACAATGAGCAGTTCTTC.

The chain joins TRBV25-1 to TRBJ1-1; tentatively, D is TRBD1 (6 bases). The CDR3 has 15 amino acids. Trimming removed 1 base at V and 3 bases at J, with 12 bases between. The germline gives CDR1 MGHDK, CDR2 SYGVNS. The CDR3 DNA reads TGTGCCAGCAGTGAATTGGGGGCAGGGTACACTGAAGCTTTCTTT. It translates to CASSELGAGYTEAFF.

The V call is TRBV28, the J call TRBJ2-3; D remains ambiguous. The CDR3 spans 10 residues. CDR1 MDHEN and CDR2 SYDVKM come from the germline V gene. V was shortened by 4 bases and J by 11 bases, with 7 bases between the two germline ends. The CDR3 loop reads CASSSLLQYF. CDR3 nucleotide sequence: TGTGCCAGCAGTTCTCTCCTGCAGTATTTT.

The chain joins TRBV5-4 to TRBJ1-1, with 7 bases lining up with TRBD1. Germline trimming cut 1 base from V and 4 bases from J; bases unmatched to any gene: 4. Germline V gene data show CDR1 as SGHNT and CDR2 as YYREEE (reference sequence). The CDR3 extends over 14 amino acids. The CDR3 reads CASSLTAGGTEAFF. DNA for the CDR3: TGTGCCAGCAGCTTGACGGCAGGGGGCACTGAAGCTTTCTTT.

This chain connects TRBV2 to TRBJ1-1; D uncertain. Trimming cost V 7 bases and J 0 bases, with 3 bases left between them. The CDR3 extends over 11 amino acids. Germline loops: CDR1 SNHLY, CDR2 FYNNEI. The CDR3 bases are TGTGCCAGCAACTTGAACACTGAAGCTTTCTTT. This gives the protein CASNLNTEAFF.

The V call is TRBV5-4, the J call TRBJ2-1; 15 bases line up with TRBD2. J was trimmed by 0 bases and V by 4 bases; bases with no gene match: 8. This CDR3 is 19 amino acids long. The germline V gene encodes CDR1 SGHNT and CDR2 YYREEE (reference sequence). This chain's CDR3 is CASSVGLAGGPASYNEQFF. As DNA, the CDR3 is TGTGCCAGCAGCGTCGGACTAGCGGGGGGGCCAGCCTCCTACAATGAGCAGTTCTTC.

The rearrangement joins TRBV7-9 to TRBJ1-1; a possible D gene is TRBD1 (6 bases). This CDR3 region has 15 residues. Trimming took off 2 bases at V and 5 bases at J, with 15 bases between the two ends. CDR1 SEHNR and CDR2 FQNEAQ come from the germline V gene (reference sequence). Here the CDR3 reads CASSLFGGAGTEAFF. The CDR3 DNA sequence: TGTGCCAGCAGCTTATTCGGGGGGGCTGGTACTGAAGCTTTCTTT.

This chain joins TRBV5-8 and TRBJ2-1, with D possibly matching TRBD2 (5 bases). CDR3 size: 15 residues. Per germline, CDR1 SGHTS and CDR2 YDEGEE. Trimming shortened V by 1 base and J by 1 base, and 9 bases separated the two germline ends. The CDR3 DNA is TGTGCCAGCAGCTTGAACGGGGTATCCTACAATGAGCAGTTCTTC. Translating gives CASSLNGVSYNEQFF.

The chain is built from TRBV4-1 and TRBJ1-2, with 8 bases that match TRBD1. V lost 4 bases and J lost 6; bases outside the gene matches: 16. In germline, CDR1 is MGHRA, CDR2 YSYEKL. This CDR3 is built from 17 residues. DNA of the CDR3: TGCGCCAGCAGCCCATCGGACGCCGGGACAGGACTCGATGGCTACACCTTC. Translated: CASSPSDAGTGLDGYTF.

The chain is built from TRBV28 and TRBJ2-5; D not certain. The CDR3 has 14 residues. Per the germline V gene, CDR1 is MDHEN and CDR2 is SYDVKM. Trimming pared 2 bases from V and 1 base from J, leaving 8 bases between. CDR3 coding DNA: TGTGCCAGCAGTTTAACCCACTCCCAAGAGACCCAGTACTTC. Translated, it gives CASSLTHSQETQYF.

The chain employs TRBV27 and TRBJ2-2; tentatively, D is TRBD1 (6 bases). The CDR3 sequence is 16 residues long. The V gene's germline CDR1 is MNHEY and CDR2 SMNVEV (reference sequence). Trimming removed 3 bases at V and 0 bases at J, with 11 bases between. CDR3 sequence reads: CASSLIWTANTGELFF. CDR3 nucleotides: TGTGCCAGCAGTTTGATATGGACAGCGAACACCGGGGAGCTGTTTTTT.

The chain has TRBV5-1 and TRBJ2-5; 16 bases fit TRBD2. V lost 3 bases, J lost 0 bases, and 2 bases stayed unmatched. Germline V gives CDR1 SGHRS, CDR2 YFSETQ. The CDR3 sequence is 17 residues long. The CDR3 DNA sequence: TGCGCCAGCAGCTCGGGACTAGCGGGGGGGTACCAAGAGACCCAGTACTTC. This gives the protein CASSSGLAGGYQETQYF.

J is TRBJ2-3 and V is TRBV28, with TRBD2 matching 8 bases. The CDR3 is 12 amino acids. Germline V gene lookup returns CDR1 MDHEN and CDR2 SYDVKM. Germline trimming cut 10 bases from V and 10 bases from J; bases unmatched to any gene: 10. CDR3 protein: CAIRGGVGPQYF. CDR3 bases: TGTGCCATCCGGGGGGGCGTCGGGCCGCAGTATTTT.

The rearrangement uses TRBV18 and TRBJ2-1; 9 nucleotides agree with TRBD1. Looked up from germline, CDR1 is KGHSH and CDR2 is LQKENI. The CDR3 has 15 amino acids. V lost 5 bases to trimming and J lost 8 bases; unmatched junction nucleotides: 10. The CDR3 region is CASSSPGQGVDEQFF. In DNA, the CDR3 is TGTGCCAGCTCATCTCCGGGACAGGGAGTGGATGAGCAGTTCTTC.

This rearrangement joins TRBV6-1 to TRBJ2-7; maybe TRBD2 (5 bases). V was pared by 2 bases and J by 7 bases, with 12 bases between. Germline CDR1 and CDR2: MNHNS and SASEGT. The CDR3 runs to 13 residues. CDR3 in amino acids: CASSEWSRGEQYF. CDR3 in DNA: TGTGCCAGCAGTGAATGGAGTAGAGGGGAGCAGTACTTC.

This rearrangement joins TRBV6-5 to TRBJ2-7; 12 positions agree with TRBD2. From germline, CDR1 is MNHEY and CDR2 SVGAGI. V gave up 5 bases and J gave up 2 bases; unmatched junction bases: 4. This CDR3 contains 15 residues. DNA of the CDR3: TGTGCCAGCAGTACCGGACTAGCGGGGCCCTACGAGCAGTACTTC. It encodes CASSTGLAGPYEQYF.

V and J are TRBV21-1 and TRBJ2-1; the table gives TRBD2 as D, unverified against the DNA. TRBV21-1 is termed a pseudogene. The CDR3 sequence is 19 residues long. CDR3 amino acids: CASSPRQASGASSYNEQFF. CDR3 DNA: TGTGCCAGCAGCCCAAGGCAGGCTAGCGGGGCCAGCTCCTACAATGAGCAGTTCTTC.

V usage is TRBV10-3 and J usage is TRBJ1-5; D may be TRBD1 (5 bases). Germline V gives CDR1 ENHRY, CDR2 SYGVKD. V was trimmed by 3 bases and J by 2 bases, leaving 17 bases between them. The CDR3 length is 17 residues. The CDR3 DNA follows: TGTGCCATCAGTGACTCTACGGGGGGGATAGGCAATCAGCCCCAGCATTTT. It yields the protein CAISDSTGGIGNQPQHF.